Listed below are T cell receptor beta chains from one sample, sequenced in a study of blood T cell repertoires in COVID-19. Sequencing was performed with immunoSEQ multiplex PCR; in TCRdb, only in-frame clones are kept and a portion is missing. The sample lists around 78,000 clones, roughly 86% occurring once. The specimen sequenced was peripheral blood. The receptors here all came from a woman aged 60 to 75 with acute or convalescent COVID-19. Both conserved end residues are trimmed from each CDR3.

CDR3aa,j_gene,v_gene
ASTPRQIYGYT,TRBJ1-2,TRBV2
ASSLGRQLNNEQF,TRBJ2-1,TRBV7-8
ASSLPYNREQY,TRBJ2-7,TRBV28
ASSQGVTGGQETQY,TRBJ2-5,TRBV3-1/TRBV3-2
ASSKATGLAANEQY,TRBJ2-7,TRBV19
ASGLEDYSNQPQH,TRBJ1-5,TRBV28
ASSLGAAGDYGYT,TRBJ1-2,TRBV5-6
ASSHAAGELF,TRBJ2-2,TRBV6-2/TRBV6-3
ASSEVWHGELF,TRBJ2-2,TRBV2
ASSPGTSGQETQY,TRBJ2-5,TRBV7-9
AGHEEGADTGELF,TRBJ2-2,TRBV7-9
ASRGRSQSTEAF,TRBJ1-1,TRBV19
ASSRSGGLSEKLF,TRBJ1-4,TRBV28
ASSRTGSTDTQY,TRBJ2-3,TRBV5-1
ASSSPFADMNTEAF,TRBJ1-1,TRBV6-5
ASSPRQGASDTQY,TRBJ2-3,TRBV7-2
ARIKWGERQY,TRBJ2-7,TRBV21-1
ASSLGTGAYEQY,TRBJ2-7,TRBV5-1
ASSLLRGAVPNEQF,TRBJ2-1,TRBV7-2
ASSFQDYGYT,TRBJ1-2,TRBV7-2
ASSTGQGTYEQY,TRBJ2-7,TRBV7-2
ASSLDHRNEKLF,TRBJ1-4,TRBV5-1
ASSQRGGGGETQY,TRBJ2-5,TRBV4-2
ASSGRAVGYT,TRBJ1-2,TRBV9
ASAGGSEKLF,TRBJ1-4,TRBV7-9
ASSLGQGAFEQY,TRBJ2-7,TRBV7-9
AISESQGSYNEQF,TRBJ2-1,TRBV10-3
ASSFLSGGSYNEQF,TRBJ2-1,TRBV28
ASSQDLTGGYEKLF,TRBJ1-4,TRBV4-2
ATSQQGNTEAF,TRBJ1-1,TRBV15
ASSPSRYEQY,TRBJ2-7,TRBV7-8
ASSTGQINEKLF,TRBJ1-4,TRBV5-1
ASSMGGADGSYEQY,TRBJ2-7,TRBV19
ASSGPGLASYEQY,TRBJ2-7,TRBV19
ASSSAGTGSTGELF,TRBJ2-2,TRBV11-3
ASSLEGRAKSQH,TRBJ1-5,TRBV7-9
ATSDLGQGGTGELF,TRBJ2-2,TRBV24-1
ASSLNHAGYDEAF,TRBJ1-1,TRBV18
ASTRGFSGNTIY,TRBJ1-3,TRBV9
ATSDTPGLRETQY,TRBJ2-5,TRBV24-1
ASSSGQGAGQPQH,TRBJ1-5,TRBV18
ASSPRQALSNTEAF,TRBJ1-1,TRBV18
ASSLQMNTEAF,TRBJ1-1,TRBV5-4
ASSFGGGYGYT,TRBJ1-2,TRBV28
ASSPGPGAFGNYGYT,TRBJ1-2,TRBV9